This TCR beta chain was sequenced for a study of blood T cell repertoires in COVID-19. Looking at the study overall: The analysed material was cDNA or gDNA that came from T cells, B-cell-depleted T cells, or PBMCs.

Germline CDR1 and CDR2: SGHTA and FQGNSA. The trim removed 8 bases at V and 5 bases at J, leaving 16 bases unmatched. This CDR3 is 16 amino acids long. Profiling relied on immunoSEQ multiplex PCR, and the TCRdb table lists in-frame clones only, not all of them. In the table there are more than 80,000 clones, 84% of which are singletons. Sequencing input: peripheral blood. The V gene is TRBV7-2, the J gene TRBJ2-7; 9 nucleotides line up with TRBD2. The sequence came from a woman aged 60-75 years with acute or convalescent COVID-19. CDR3 DNA sequence: TGTGCCAGCGGGGAACAGCCTAGCGGGGCGATTGACGAGCAGTACTTC. This encodes CASGEQPSGAIDEQYF. Variable domain in full (rest from reference TRBV7-2 and TRBJ2-7): GAGVSQSPSNKVTEKGKDVELRCDPISGHTALYWYRQSLGQGLEFLIYFQGNSAPDKSGLPSDRFSAERTGGSVSTLTIQRTQQEDSAVYLCASGEQPSGAIDEQYFGPGTRLTVT.